The 24 T cell receptor beta chains below were found in one sample sequenced in a study of read filtering for tumor transcriptome and immune sequencing. Molecular barcoded adaptors covering alpha/delta and beta/gamma chains were used on approximately 400 ng RNA. TCRdb re-called the reads through MiXCR, storing one row per CDR3 protein. The top ten hold 27% of the sample, which has tens of thousands of distinct CDR3 sequences, roughly 15% seen once. Sequenced: a population of CD138-negative cells sorted from bone marrow. The source of these receptors is a donor aged 40 or older with multiple myeloma.

A single count supports this clonotype. At one boundary the junction diverges from the germline segment, which might be a read error. CDR3 DNA: TGTGTCAGCAGCCCCGGGACTCGTAGCACAGATATGCAGTATTTT. This encodes CVSSPGTRSTDMQYF. The V and J genes are TRBV6-1 and TRBJ2-3; a weak D match, TRBD2 (6 bases). This CDR3 has 15 residues. CDR1 is MNHNS and CDR2 is SASEGT in the germline V gene.

This clonotype was detected many times. V gene TRBV6-5 combines with J gene TRBJ2-1, with D possibly TRBD2 on 6 matching bases. The V and J ends lost 5 bases and 9 bases respectively, with 17 bases between them. Germline values: CDR1 MNHEY, CDR2 SVGAGI. The CDR3 extends over 14 amino acids. The CDR3 protein is CASSQRLDGGEQFF. The CDR3 coding sequence is TGTGCCAGCAGTCAACGACTAGACGGAGGTGAGCAGTTCTTC.

The J gene is TRBJ1-1, the V gene TRBV4-2; weak D call: TRBD1 (6 bases). The germline V gene has CDR1 LGHNA and CDR2 YNFKEQ. With 0 bases removed from V and 0 bases from J, the gap between germline ends came to 20 bases. CDR3 size: 19 residues. The CDR3, as DNA: TGTGCCAGCAGCCAAGATAGTAGGAGGGGGGGGACAATGAACACTGAAGCTTTCTTT. Its translation: CASSQDSRRGGTMNTEAFF.

This clonotype was recorded a few times. Since a much larger clone is just one base distant, this may be a read error. This likely comes from a read error, as the CDR3 has no conserved phenylalanine or tryptophan at its end. This chain connects TRBV20-1 to TRBJ2-7; 7 nucleotides align to TRBD2. J was trimmed by 0 bases and V by 2 bases; bases with no gene match: 1. CDR3 length equals 13 residues. Per the germline V gene, CDR1 is DFQATT and CDR2 is SNEGSKA (reference sequence). The CDR3: CSARLADSYEQYL. The CDR3 DNA follows: TGCAGTGCTAGACTAGCGGACTCCTACGAGCAGTACCTC.

This clonotype appeared many times. The chain joins TRBV20-1 to TRBJ1-1, with D uncertain. Trimming took off 0 bases at V and 2 bases at J, with 10 bases between the two ends. Germline V lookup: CDR1 DFQATT, CDR2 SNEGSKA (reference sequence). This CDR3 is 14 amino acids long. CDR3 sequence reads: CSARDLGTNTEAFF. The DNA for the CDR3 is TGCAGTGCTAGAGATCTGGGCACAAACACTGAAGCTTTCTTT.

This chain joins TRBV2 and TRBJ2-5; D gene unclear. With 0 bases removed from V and 5 bases from J, the gap between germline ends came to 10 bases. CDR1 and CDR2 from the germline V gene are SNHLY and FYNNEI. The CDR3 sequence is 14 residues long. DNA for the CDR3: TGTGCCAGCAGTGAAGCGGTGGGTAGGGAGACCCAGTACTTC. Protein: CASSEAVGRETQYF. Complete variable domain (other parts from reference TRBV2 and TRBJ2-5): EPEVTQTPSHQVTQMGQEVILRCVPISNHLYFYWYRQILGQKVEFLVSFYNNEISEKSEIFDDQFSVERPDGSNFTLKIRSTKLEDSAMYFCASSEAVGRETQYFGPGTRLLVL.

This clonotype has a handful of counts. The chain links TRBV15 to TRBJ1-1, with a weak D call TRBD1 (6 bases). V was trimmed by 0 bases and J by 6 bases, leaving 14 bases between them. CDR3 length equals 15 residues. CDR1 is LNHNV and CDR2 is YYDKDF in the germline V gene (reference sequence). CDR3 sequence reads: CATSRDRGGMAEAFF. The CDR3 DNA is TGTGCCACCAGCAGAGATCGGGGGGGCATGGCTGAAGCTTTCTTT.

This clonotype was seen once. A junction end diverges from the germline sequence, so it may reflect a read error. This chain connects TRBV7-6 to TRBJ2-7, with TRBD1 identical over 11 bases. Germline CDR1 reads SGHVS; CDR2 reads FNYEAQ. The length of the CDR3 is 16 residues. The CDR3: CASSLDEGQGGPEQYF. As DNA, the CDR3 is TGCGCCAGCAGCCTTGACGAGGGACAGGGGGGTCCCGAGCAGTACTTC. Filled out from reference TRBV7-6 and TRBJ2-7, the complete variable domain reads GAGVSQSPRYKVTKRGQDVALRCDPISGHVSLYWYRQALGQGPEFLTYFNYEAQQDKSGLPNDRFSAERPEGSISTLTIQRTEQRDSAMYRCASSLDEGQGGPEQYFGPGTRLTVT.

The rearrangement uses TRBV11-3 and TRBJ1-4, with TRBD2 identical over 9 bases. With the DNA end fitting TRBJ2-3 better, the J assignment may be wrong. The CDR3 spans 16 residues. The germline CDR1 and CDR2 sequences are SGHNT and YENEEA. Here the CDR3 DNA reads TGTGCCAGCAGCTTAGATATTAGGACTAGCGACCCTGCGCAGTATTTT. It yields the protein CASSLDIRTSDPAQYF.

This clonotype was seen many times. In DNA form, the CDR3 reads TGTGCCAGCGGGGACAACTTTGGCGGGGAGGGATCCTACAATGAGCAGTTCTTC. Translation gives CASGDNFGGEGSYNEQFF. The V call is TRBV5-4, the J call TRBJ2-1; perhaps TRBD2 as D (7 bases). Germline values: CDR1 SGHNT, CDR2 YYREEE (reference sequence). The length of the CDR3 is 18 residues. V was trimmed by 7 bases and J by 1 base, leaving 24 bases between them.

This clonotype occurred many times. The CDR3 here is CASSLNRGDQPQHF. The CDR3 DNA is TGTGCCAGCAGCTTAAACAGGGGGGATCAGCCCCAGCATTTT. This chain connects TRBV7-9 to TRBJ1-5; 8 bases are shared with TRBD1. This CDR3 is built from 14 residues. Germline lookup yields CDR1 SEHNR and CDR2 FQNEAQ (reference sequence). Trimming cost V 2 bases and J 5 bases; bases outside gene matches: 2.

This clonotype appeared many times. The V and J genes are TRBV20-1 and TRBJ2-7; TRBD2 agrees at 11 bases. The germline gives CDR1 DFQATT, CDR2 SNEGSKA (reference sequence). Germline trimming cut 2 bases from V and 2 bases from J; bases unmatched to any gene: 5. The CDR3 runs 15 residues. For the CDR3, the DNA is TGCAGTGCTAGACCCCTAGCGGGAGGCACCTACGAGCAGTACTTC. The encoded protein is CSARPLAGGTYEQYF.

The table lists this clonotype with a few counts. The CDR3 nucleotides read TGTGCCAGCATTCCGAACAGGGGTCCCTACGAGCAGTACTTC. Its protein product is CASIPNRGPYEQYF. The chain recombines TRBV6-5 with TRBJ2-7; the match to TRBD1 covers 7 bases. The germline CDR1 and CDR2 sequences are MNHEY and SVGAGI. Trimming removed 7 bases from V and 2 bases from J; junction bases left unmatched: 8. This CDR3 contains 14 residues.

This clonotype was seen at least ten times. The gene calls are TRBV6-6 and TRBJ1-1, with TRBD1 as a possible D gene (6 bases). The CDR3 contains 14 residues. The germline V gene encodes CDR1 MNHNY and CDR2 SVGAGI (reference sequence). V lost 6 bases to trimming and J lost 4 bases, with 15 bases between them. Here the CDR3 reads CASSLGGVGTEAFF. The DNA for the CDR3 is TGTGCCAGCAGCCTTGGGGGCGTGGGCACTGAAGCTTTCTTT.

This clonotype qualifies as large. This chain links TRBV24-1 with TRBJ2-1; perhaps TRBD1 as D (6 bases). From germline, CDR1 is KGHDR and CDR2 SFDVKD. Between the trimmed V and J ends, which lost 5 bases and 9 bases, there was a span of 19 bases. The CDR3 totals 15 residues. The CDR3 nucleotides read TGTGCCACCAGTGCCCTTACACAGGGTTTTGGTGAGCAGTTCTTC. Protein product: CATSALTQGFGEQFF.

This clonotype was seen a handful of times. A much larger clone lies a single base off, so this may be a read error. The limits of the CDR3 on the DNA are not certain, so only TCRdb's listed CDR3 is given. The gene calls are TRBV7-2 and TRBJ1-5; the table's D call of TRBD1 was not tested on the DNA. A total of 15 residues make up the CDR3, ends included. In germline, CDR1 is SGHTA, CDR2 FQGNSA. CDR3 residues: CASSLVGGGNQPQRF.

The chain couples TRBV12-3 or TRBV12-4 to TRBJ2-6, with TRBD1 identical over 10 bases. The CDR3 has 19 residues. The CDR3 DNA is TGTGCTAGTGGTTTGGACGTCGGGACAGGGGTTTCTGGGGCCAACGTCCTGACTTTC. Protein sequence: CASGLDVGTGVSGANVLTF.

This clonotype has at least ten counts. V is TRBV20-1 and J is TRBJ2-3; 16 positions agree with TRBD2. The length of the CDR3 is 17 residues. Germline values: CDR1 DFQATT, CDR2 SNEGSKA (reference sequence). Losses at the gene ends were 6 bases for V and 3 bases for J; bases not matched to a gene: 9. CDR3 in amino acids: CSAPRGTSGRATDTQYF. The CDR3 nucleotides are TGCAGTGCGCCACGGGGGACTAGCGGGAGGGCAACAGATACGCAGTATTTT.

The genes are TRBV27 and TRBJ2-5, with TRBD1 as a possible D gene (6 bases). CDR1 MNHEY and CDR2 SMNVEV come from the germline V gene (reference sequence). The CDR3 runs 14 residues. V was trimmed by 3 bases and J by 3 bases, leaving 11 bases between them. The CDR3 nucleotides are TGTGCCAGCAGTTTTATGGACAGAAAAGAGACCCAGTACTTC. Translation: CASSFMDRKETQYF.

This clonotype was seen at least ten times. V and J are TRBV11-1 and TRBJ2-7, with D uncertain. The CDR3 has 13 amino acids. Trimming pared 5 bases from V and 9 bases from J, leaving 17 bases between. Germline CDR1 reads SGHAT; CDR2 reads FQDESV (reference sequence). The CDR3 loop is CASSVGPLLGQYF. The CDR3 DNA reads TGTGCCAGCAGCGTCGGACCGCTCCTGGGGCAGTACTTC. Supplemented by reference TRBV11-1 and TRBJ2-7, the full variable domain reads EAEVAQSPRYKITEKSQAVAFWCDPISGHATLYWYRQILGQGPELLVQFQDESVVDDSQLPKDRFSAERLKGVDSTLKIQPAELGDSAMYLCASSVGPLLGQYFGPGTRLTVT.

This clonotype was recorded at least ten times. The chain carries TRBV12-3 or TRBV12-4 and TRBJ2-1; TRBD2 aligns across 11 bases. The trim removed 6 bases at V and 5 bases at J, leaving 3 bases unmatched. This CDR3 has 14 amino acids. The CDR3 DNA reads as TGTGCCAGCAGGGGACTAGCGGAAAACAATGAGCAGTTCTTC. Translation gives CASRGLAENNEQFF.

Ten or more counts support this clonotype. The chain uses TRBV28 and TRBJ2-7; TRBD2 agrees at 9 bases. Germline trimming cut 5 bases from V and 3 bases from J; bases unmatched to any gene: 8. CDR1 MDHEN and CDR2 SYDVKM come from the germline V gene. This CDR3 contains 15 residues. The DNA of the CDR3 is TGTGCCAGCAGTCGAGGGGCAGCGGGGGGCTACGAGCAGTACTTC. It codes for CASSRGAAGGYEQYF.

This clonotype was observed at least ten times. The chain recombines TRBV3-1 with TRBJ2-7; no definite D call. The CDR3 is made up of 16 amino acids. V lost 1 base and J 0 bases, leaving 13 bases between the germline ends. Germline CDR1 LGHDT, CDR2 YNNKEL (reference sequence). The CDR3 reads CASSQVGGISSYEQYF. The CDR3 bases are TGTGCCAGCAGCCAAGTGGGCGGCATAAGCTCCTACGAGCAGTACTTC.

This clonotype was recorded at least ten times. The chain combines TRBV27 with TRBJ1-5, with D unresolved. CDR3 length equals 16 residues. Trimming took 2 bases from V and 5 from J, leaving 16 bases between them. Germline V CDR1 and CDR2: MNHEY, SMNVEV (reference sequence). CDR3 protein: CASSLRLKDRYQPQHF. CDR3 DNA: TGTGCCAGCAGTTTACGGCTGAAAGATCGCTATCAGCCCCAGCATTTT.